The T cell receptor beta chain under discussion was sequenced for a study of OX40 agonist ivuxolimab in advanced cancers. The study, taken as a whole, reports: The CD4+ and CD8+ T cells in the blood had expanded clonally by week 6 at 0.1 to 3.0 mg/kg.

Details on this clone: The antigen is not known.

Germline loops: CDR1 MNHEY, CDR2 SVGAGI. V was clipped by 4 bases and J by 2 bases, with 12 bases between them. The CDR3 sequence is 15 residues long. The table came from immunoSEQ multiplex PCR; TCRdb's copy has only in-frame clones and leaves some out. The sample has tens of thousands of clones; roughly 86% are singletons. The rearrangement links TRBV6-5 to TRBJ1-5; D gene ambiguous. The source material was CD4+ or CD8+ T cells sorted from blood, sampled in a trial of the OX40 agonist ivuxolimab. This clonotype originated in an adult with an advanced solid tumor such as melanoma, head and neck, liver or kidney cancer. The CDR3 spells CASSSLGGGNQPQHF. The CDR3 bases are TGTGCCAGCAGTTCCCTCGGCGGCGGCAATCAGCCCCAGCATTTT.